The following is a T cell receptor beta chain sequence with its context. The antigen is not known. PCR used 60 Vbeta primers and 13 Jbeta primers. Assay: immunoSEQ multiplex PCR; the TCRdb copy retains only in-frame clones and omits some. The table records fewer than 150,000 clones, roughly 80% of them present only once. The data belong to a study of cytomegalovirus exposure and HLA in healthy donors. Regarding the study as a whole: Information on immune exposure was restricted to one variable (CMV serostatus).

The sequencing sample was made of PBMCs. This receptor was obtained from a man aged 35-49 years in good health and CMV-seropositive.

Here the CDR3 reads CASSLVRSLGQGLHTYGYTF. The CDR3 DNA reads TGTGCCAGCAGCTTGGTCCGAAGTCTGGGACAGGGGCTTCATACCTATGGCTACACCTTC. V usage is TRBV13 and J usage is TRBJ1-2; 10 nucleotides match TRBD1. CDR3 size: 20 residues. The J segment lost 4 bases and the V segment lost 3 bases, leaving 20 bases of the junction unmatched. CDR1 is PRHDT, CDR2 FYEKMQ, per germline (reference sequence).